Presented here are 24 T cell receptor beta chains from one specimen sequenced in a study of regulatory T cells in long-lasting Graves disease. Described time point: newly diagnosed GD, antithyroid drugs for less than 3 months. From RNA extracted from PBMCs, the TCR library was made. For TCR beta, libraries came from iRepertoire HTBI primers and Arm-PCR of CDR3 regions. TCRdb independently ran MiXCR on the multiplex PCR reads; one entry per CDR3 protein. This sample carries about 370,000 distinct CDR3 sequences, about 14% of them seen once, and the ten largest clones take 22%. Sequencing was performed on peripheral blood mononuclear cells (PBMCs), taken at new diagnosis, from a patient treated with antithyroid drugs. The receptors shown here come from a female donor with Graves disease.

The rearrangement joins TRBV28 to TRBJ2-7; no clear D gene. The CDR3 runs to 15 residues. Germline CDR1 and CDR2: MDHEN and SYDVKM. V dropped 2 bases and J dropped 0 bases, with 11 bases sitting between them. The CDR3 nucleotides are TGTGCCAGCAGTTTAGAGGCGGTTAGCTCCTACGAGCAGTACTTC. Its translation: CASSLEAVSSYEQYF.

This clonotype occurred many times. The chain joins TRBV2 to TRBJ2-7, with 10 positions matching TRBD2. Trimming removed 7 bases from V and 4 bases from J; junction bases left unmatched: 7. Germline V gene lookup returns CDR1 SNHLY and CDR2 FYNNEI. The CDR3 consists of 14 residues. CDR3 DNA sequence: TGTGCCAGCAAACCGGGACTAGCGCGTTACGAGCAGTACTTC. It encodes CASKPGLARYEQYF.

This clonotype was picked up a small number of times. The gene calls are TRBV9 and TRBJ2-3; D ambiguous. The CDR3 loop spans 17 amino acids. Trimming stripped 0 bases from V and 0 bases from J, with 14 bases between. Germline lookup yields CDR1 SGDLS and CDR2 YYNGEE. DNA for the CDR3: TGTGCCAGCAGCGTAGGGCCGCCCACGACTAGCACAGATACGCAGTATTTT. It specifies CASSVGPPTTSTDTQYF.

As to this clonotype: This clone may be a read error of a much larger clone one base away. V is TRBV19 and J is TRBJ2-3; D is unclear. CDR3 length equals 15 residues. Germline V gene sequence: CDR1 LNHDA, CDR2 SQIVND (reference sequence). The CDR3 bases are TGTGCCAGTAGTATAGAGGCGGCTCGCACAGATACGCAGTCTTTT. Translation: CASSIEAARTDTQSF.

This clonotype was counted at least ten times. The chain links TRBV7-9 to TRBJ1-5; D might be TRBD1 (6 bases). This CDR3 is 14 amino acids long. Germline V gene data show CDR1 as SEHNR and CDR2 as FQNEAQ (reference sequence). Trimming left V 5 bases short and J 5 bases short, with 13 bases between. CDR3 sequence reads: CASSAKGGDQPQHF. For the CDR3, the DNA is TGTGCCAGCAGCGCCAAGGGGGGTGATCAGCCCCAGCATTTT.

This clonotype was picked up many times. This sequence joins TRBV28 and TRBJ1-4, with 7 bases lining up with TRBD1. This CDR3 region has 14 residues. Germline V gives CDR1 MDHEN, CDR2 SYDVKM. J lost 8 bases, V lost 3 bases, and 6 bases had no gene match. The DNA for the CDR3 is TGTGCCAGCAGTTTCCGACAGGGTGGCGAAAAACTGTTTTTT. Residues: CASSFRQGGEKLFF. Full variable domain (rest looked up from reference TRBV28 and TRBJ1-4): DVKVTQSSRYLVKRTGEKVFLECVQDMDHENMFWYRQDPGLGLRLIYFSYDVKMKEKGDIPEGYSVSREKKERFSLILESASTNQTSMYLCASSFRQGGEKLFFGSGTQLSVL.

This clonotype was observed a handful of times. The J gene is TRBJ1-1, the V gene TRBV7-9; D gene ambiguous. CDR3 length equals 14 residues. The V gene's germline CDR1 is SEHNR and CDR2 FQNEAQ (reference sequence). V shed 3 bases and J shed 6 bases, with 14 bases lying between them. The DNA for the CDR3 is TGTGCCAGCAGCTTTTTCCGTCTGGGTGCTGAAGCTTTCTTT. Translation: CASSFFRLGAEAFF.

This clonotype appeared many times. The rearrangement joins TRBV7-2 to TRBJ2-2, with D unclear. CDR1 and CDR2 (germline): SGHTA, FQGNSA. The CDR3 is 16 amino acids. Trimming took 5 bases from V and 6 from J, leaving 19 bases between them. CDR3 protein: CASSPQTGPPAGELFF. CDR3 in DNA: TGTGCCAGCAGCCCTCAAACGGGCCCTCCGGCCGGGGAGCTGTTTTTT. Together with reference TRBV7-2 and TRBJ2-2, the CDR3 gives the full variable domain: GAGVSQSPSNKVTEKGKDVELRCDPISGHTALYWYRQSLGQGLEFLIYFQGNSAPDKSGLPSDRFSAERTGGSVSTLTIQRTQQEDSAVYLCASSPQTGPPAGELFFGEGSRLTVL.

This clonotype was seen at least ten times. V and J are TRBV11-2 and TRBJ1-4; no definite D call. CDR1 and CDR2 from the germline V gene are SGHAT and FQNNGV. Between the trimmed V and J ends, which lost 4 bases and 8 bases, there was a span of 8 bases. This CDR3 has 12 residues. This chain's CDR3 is CASSYEEEKLFF. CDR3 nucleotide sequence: TGTGCCAGCAGCTATGAAGAAGAAAAACTGTTTTTT.

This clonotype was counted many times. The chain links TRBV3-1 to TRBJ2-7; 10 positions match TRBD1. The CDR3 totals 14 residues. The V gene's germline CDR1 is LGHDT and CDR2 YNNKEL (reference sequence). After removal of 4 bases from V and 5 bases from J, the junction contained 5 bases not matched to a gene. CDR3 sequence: CASSRQGALDEQYF. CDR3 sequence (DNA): TGTGCCAGCAGCCGACAGGGGGCTCTGGACGAGCAGTACTTC.

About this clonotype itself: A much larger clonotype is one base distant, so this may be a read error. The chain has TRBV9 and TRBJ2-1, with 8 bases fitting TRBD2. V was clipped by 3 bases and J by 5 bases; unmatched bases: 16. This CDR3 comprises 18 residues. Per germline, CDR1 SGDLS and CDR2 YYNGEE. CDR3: CASSGASGPSRGNNEQFF. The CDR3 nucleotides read TGTGCCAGCAGCGGGGCTAGCGGGCCCTCTCGTGGGAACAATGAGCAGTTCTTC.

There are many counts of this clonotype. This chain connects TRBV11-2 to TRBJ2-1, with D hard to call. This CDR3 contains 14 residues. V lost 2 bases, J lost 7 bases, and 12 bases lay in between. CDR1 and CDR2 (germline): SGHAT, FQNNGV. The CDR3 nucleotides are TGTGCCAGCAGCTTATTGGACCTTAGGAATGAGCAGTTCTTC. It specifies CASSLLDLRNEQFF.

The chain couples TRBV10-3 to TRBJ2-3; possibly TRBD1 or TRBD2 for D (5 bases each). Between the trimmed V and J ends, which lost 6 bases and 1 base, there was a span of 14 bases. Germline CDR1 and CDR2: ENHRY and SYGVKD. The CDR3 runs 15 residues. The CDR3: CAISHGWDGTDTQYF. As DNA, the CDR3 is TGTGCCATCAGCCACGGGTGGGACGGCACAGATACGCAGTATTTT.

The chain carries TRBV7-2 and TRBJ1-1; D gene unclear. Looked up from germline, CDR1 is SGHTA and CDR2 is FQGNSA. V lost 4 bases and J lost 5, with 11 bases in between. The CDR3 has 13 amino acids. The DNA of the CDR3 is TGTGCCAGCAGCTCTAATTTGTTTACTGAAGCTTTCTTT. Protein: CASSSNLFTEAFF.

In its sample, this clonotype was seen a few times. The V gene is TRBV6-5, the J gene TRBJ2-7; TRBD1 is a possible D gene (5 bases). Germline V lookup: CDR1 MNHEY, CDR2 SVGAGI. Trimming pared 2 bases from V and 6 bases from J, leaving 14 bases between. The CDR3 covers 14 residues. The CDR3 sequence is CASSYRQGRFEQYF. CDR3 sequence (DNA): TGTGCCAGCAGTTACCGGCAGGGAAGGTTCGAGCAGTACTTC.

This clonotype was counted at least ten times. CDR3 sequence (DNA): TGTGCCAGCAGACCCCGCTATAGGGGGGGTGGTGAAGCTTTCTTT. This encodes CASRPRYRGGGEAFF. This chain connects TRBV12-3 or TRBV12-4 to TRBJ1-1; perhaps TRBD1 as D (6 bases). This CDR3 has 15 amino acids. Trimming pared 6 bases from V and 7 bases from J, leaving 21 bases between.

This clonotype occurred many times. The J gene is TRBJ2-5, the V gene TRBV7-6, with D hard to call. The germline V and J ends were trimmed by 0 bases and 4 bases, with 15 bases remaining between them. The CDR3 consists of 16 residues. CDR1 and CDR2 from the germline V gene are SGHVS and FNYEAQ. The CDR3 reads CASSLAGLRSVETQYF. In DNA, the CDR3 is TGTGCCAGCAGCTTAGCCGGCTTAAGGTCGGTAGAGACCCAGTACTTC.

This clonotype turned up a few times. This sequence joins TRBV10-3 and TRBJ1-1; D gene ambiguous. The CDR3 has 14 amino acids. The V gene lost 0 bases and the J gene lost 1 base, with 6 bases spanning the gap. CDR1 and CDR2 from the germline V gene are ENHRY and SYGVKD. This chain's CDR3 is CAISESKKNTEAFF. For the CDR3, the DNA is TGTGCCATCAGTGAGTCTAAGAAGAACACTGAAGCTTTCTTT.

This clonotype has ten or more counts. Written as DNA, the CDR3 is TGTGCCAGCAGCCATCAGAACCGGGAAAACACTGAAGCTTTCTTT. It translates to CASSHQNRENTEAFF. J is TRBJ1-1 and V is TRBV3-1; D is ambiguous. Trimming removed 3 bases at V and 2 bases at J, with 13 bases between. Germline V lookup: CDR1 LGHDT, CDR2 YNNKEL (reference sequence). The CDR3 contains 15 residues.

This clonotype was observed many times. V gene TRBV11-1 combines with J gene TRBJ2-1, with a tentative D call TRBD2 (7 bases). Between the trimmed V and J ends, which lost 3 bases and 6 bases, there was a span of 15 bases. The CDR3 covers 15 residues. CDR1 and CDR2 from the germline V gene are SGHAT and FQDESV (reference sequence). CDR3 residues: CASSLILRGLNEQFF. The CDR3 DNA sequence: TGTGCCAGCAGCTTGATTTTGCGGGGGCTCAATGAGCAGTTCTTC.

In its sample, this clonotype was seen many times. The CDR3 loop reads CASGSRTEETQYF. DNA for the CDR3: TGTGCTAGTGGTTCGAGGACAGAAGAGACCCAGTACTTC. The chain combines TRBV12-5 with TRBJ2-5, with D perhaps matching TRBD1 (6 bases). The CDR3 contains 13 residues. The ends were cut back, 4 bases at V and 3 bases at J, with 9 bases in the middle. Germline V gene lookup returns CDR1 LGHNT and CDR2 FRNRAP.

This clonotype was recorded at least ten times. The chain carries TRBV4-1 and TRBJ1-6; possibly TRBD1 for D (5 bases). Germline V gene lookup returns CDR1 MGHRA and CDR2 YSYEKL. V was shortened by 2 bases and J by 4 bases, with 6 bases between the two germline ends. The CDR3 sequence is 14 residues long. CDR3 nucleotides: TGCGCCAGCAGCCAACAGGGTTATAATTCACCCCTCCACTTT. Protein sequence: CASSQQGYNSPLHF.

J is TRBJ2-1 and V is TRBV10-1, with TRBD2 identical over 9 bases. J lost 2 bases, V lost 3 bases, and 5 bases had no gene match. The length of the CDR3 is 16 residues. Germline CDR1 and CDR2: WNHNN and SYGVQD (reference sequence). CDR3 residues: CASSDWREGTYNEQFF. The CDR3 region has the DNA TGCGCCAGCAGTGATTGGCGGGAGGGGACCTACAATGAGCAGTTCTTC.

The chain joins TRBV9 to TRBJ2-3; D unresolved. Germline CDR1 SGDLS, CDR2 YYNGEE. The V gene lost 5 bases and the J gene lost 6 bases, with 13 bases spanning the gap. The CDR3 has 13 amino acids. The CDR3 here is CASSARDGDTQYF. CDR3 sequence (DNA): TGTGCCAGCAGTGCCCGAGACGGGGATACGCAGTATTTT.